This T cell receptor (beta chain) was retrieved from a study of CD8+ T cells in alopecia areata listed by TCRdb under 2018. Regarding the research as a whole: Treated patients were enrolled in an open-label pilot trial of oral tofacitinib at 5 to 10 mg twice daily for moderate-to-severe alopecia areata. Tofacitinib was given for 6 to 18 months, followed by 6 months of follow-up off drug to assess delayed response and recurrence. High-throughput TCRbeta sequencing was used to examine T cell clonal expansion in alopecia areata in both the C3H/HeJ mouse model and human patients. Scalp tissue and sorted CD4+ and CD8+ peripheral blood T cells from patchy and totalis/universalis alopecia areata patients and from healthy controls were covered by human TCRbeta sequencing. Patients on tofacitinib were biopsied at baseline and after 4 and 24 weeks of treatment, and several of the patients also had a later scalp biopsy. Scalp clonality was compared across normal scalp (n=4), patchy alopecia areata scalp (n=8), and alopecia totalis/universalis scalp (n=8). RNA came from the PAXgene miRNA kit for fixed scalp, the miRNeasy kit for PBMCs, and the RNeasy kit for mouse skin. TCRbeta CDR3 regions were amplified by immunoSEQ multiplex PCR using 35 Vbeta forward and 13 Jbeta reverse primers. Here is what the overall study found, with its caveats: Compared with normal scalp, lesional scalp, particularly in alopecia totalis/universalis, had higher clonality and more expanded CD8+ clones, which suggests antigenic drive. Compared with mice, TCR sequences shared between patients were less clear, possibly partly because of HLA diversity across the patient population. Unlike mouse skin, which is dominated by gammadelta T cells, normal human skin has resident alphabeta T cells that are also sequenced, and this complicates analysis of the scalp TCR repertoire.

This clone came up a few times. This receptor's antigen is unknown. No qualities accompany the bases; no much larger clone lies one base away. V lost 2 bases and J lost 8 bases; the stretch between them is 12 bases long. Reading from cysteine to phenylalanine, the CDR3 counts 13 amino acids. This entry keeps only the CDR3 DNA: 39 bases, framed from base 1. The time point label, as the study defines it: baseline before oral tofacitinib. Lesional scalp punch biopsies and peripheral blood were obtained from alopecia areata patients. After PBMCs were isolated by density centrifugation and stained for CD3, CD4 and CD8, a FACSAria was used to sort CD4+ and CD8+ T cells. The library was generated by the immunoSEQ multiplex PCR assay. For TCR sequencing, RNA was extracted from every sample and reverse transcribed into cDNA to serve as template. First-strand cDNA was synthesized with SuperScript III using a 2:1 mix of oligo-dT and random hexamers. A synthetic immune receptor repertoire was used to gauge amplification bias, and whatever bias remained was removed computationally. In the source study's methods: After raw reads were preprocessed to remove errors, the CDR3 was defined following IMGT conventions as running from the conserved cysteine to phenylalanine. To get clonality, Shannon entropy was normalized by log2 of the number of productive unique TCRs and the result was subtracted from 1. Whether scalp clones were CD4 or CD8 was inferred by matching scalp TCRbeta sequences against CD4 and CD8 repertoires sorted from blood. TCRdb limited this immuneACCESS table to in-frame rearrangements with V and J called. A share of clones is missing; checked studies link under half to unresolved V genes, and the rest is unexplained. That table gives V, J and clone size, and the DNA gave D and trimming. The table for this sample lists 160,000 or so clones; about 50% of them were counted only once. The top ten clones comprise roughly 21% of the sample.

The source material was CD8+ T cells sorted from blood, sampled at week 0. The TCR comes from a human donor with alopecia areata. Recombination joined TRBV23-1 with TRBJ1-2, with the D gene not clear enough to name. TRBV23-1 belongs to the ORF category, with a function that is uncertain. At the DNA level, the sequence is TGCGCCAGCAGTCAACCGAGGATGAACGGCTACACCTTC. Its protein product is CASSQPRMNGYTF.